The 32 T cell receptor beta chains below come from one sample, sequenced in a study of Ad26.COV2.S vaccination and SARS-CoV-2 variants. As to treatment: some 20 received Ad26.COV2.S at low or high dose, single or two shots; a few received placebo; per-sample allocation not given. The investigators took samples on day 63 after the first vaccine or placebo injection. Assay used: immunoSEQ multiplex PCR; TCRdb lists only in-frame clones, some missing. The sample shows about 680,000 clones, more than 70% of them seen only once. Material: peripheral blood, obtained in a trial of Ad26.COV2.S vaccine versus placebo. These receptors were obtained from a person aged 18 to 59 who received the Ad26.COV2.S COVID-19 vaccine or a placebo.

The J gene is TRBJ1-5, the V gene TRBV30; D unclear. The CDR3 loop spans 14 amino acids. V lost 0 bases, J lost 4 bases, and 10 bases lay in between. Germline CDR1 reads GTSNPN; CDR2 reads SVGIG (reference sequence). CDR3 residues: CAWSVEPQNQPQHF. The DNA for the CDR3 is TGTGCCTGGAGTGTTGAGCCTCAGAATCAGCCCCAGCATTTT.

The V and J genes are TRBV30 and TRBJ1-1, with TRBD1 as a possible D gene (6 bases). Germline loops: CDR1 GTSNPN, CDR2 SVGIG (reference sequence). The CDR3 runs 11 residues. The V and J ends lost 4 bases and 10 bases respectively, with 13 bases between them. The CDR3 protein is CAWTLRGAAFF. CDR3 sequence (DNA): TGTGCCTGGACCCTGAGGGGGGCAGCTTTCTTT.

This sequence joins TRBV5-6 and TRBJ1-1, with D maybe TRBD1 (5 bases). From germline, CDR1 is SGHDT and CDR2 YYEEEE. Trimming took off 1 base at V and 5 bases at J, with 15 bases between the two ends. The CDR3 contains 15 residues. CDR3 DNA sequence: TGTGCCAGCAGCTTGTTGTCAGGGTGGAATACTGAAGCTTTCTTT. Translated, it gives CASSLLSGWNTEAFF.

This clone was detected once. This chain uses TRBV18 with TRBJ2-7; 12 bases are shared with TRBD2. V shed 5 bases, J shed 0 bases, and the junction held 2 bases outside the gene matches. Germline CDR1 and CDR2: KGHSH and LQKENI. The CDR3 is 15 amino acids. The CDR3 nucleotides read TGTGCCAGCTCATTGACTAGCGGGGGCTCCTACGAGCAGTACTTC. This gives the protein CASSLTSGGSYEQYF. The complete variable domain, with remaining parts taken from reference TRBV18 and TRBJ2-7, reads NAGVMQNPRHLVRRRGQEARLRCSPMKGHSHVYWYRQLPEEGLKFMVYLQKENIIDESGMPKERFSAEFPKEGPSILRIQQVVRGDSAAYFCASSLTSGGSYEQYFGPGTRLTVT.

The gene calls are TRBV19 and TRBJ1-5; unclear D gene. The CDR3 spans 13 residues. Germline V gene data show CDR1 as LNHDA and CDR2 as SQIVND (reference sequence). V shed 9 bases and J shed 4 bases, with 13 bases lying between them. The CDR3 coding sequence is TGTGCCAGCTCAGACATACAAAATCAGCCCCAGCATTTT. Translation: CASSDIQNQPQHF.

The V and J genes are TRBV4-2 and TRBJ2-3; D is uncertain. Trimming pared 0 bases from V and 1 base from J, leaving 11 bases between. The germline CDR1 and CDR2 sequences are LGHNA and YNFKEQ. CDR3 length: 16 residues. The CDR3 coding sequence is TGTGCCAGCAGCCAAGAGGTTTCGGACGGCACAGATACGCAGTATTTT. Translation: CASSQEVSDGTDTQYF.

This sequence joins TRBV27 and TRBJ1-5; D is unresolved. Trimming stripped 5 bases from V and 2 bases from J, with 13 bases between. Germline V gives CDR1 MNHEY, CDR2 SMNVEV (reference sequence). This CDR3 is 15 amino acids long. CDR3 residues: CASSPWGFGNQPQHF. CDR3 bases: TGTGCCAGCAGTCCGTGGGGATTTGGCAATCAGCCCCAGCATTTT.

V gene TRBV30 combines with J gene TRBJ1-2; 8 nucleotides align to TRBD1. This CDR3 has 13 amino acids. V dropped 3 bases and J dropped 8; count of bases not matched to a gene: 8. Germline loops: CDR1 GTSNPN, CDR2 SVGIG (reference sequence). In DNA form, the CDR3 reads TGTGCCTGGAGACCACAGGGGGTAGGAGGCTACACCTTC. Its translation is CAWRPQGVGGYTF. Drawing the rest from reference TRBV30 and TRBJ1-2, the complete variable domain is SQTIHQWPATLVQPVGSPLSLECTVEGTSNPNLYWYRQAAGRGLQLLFYSVGIGQISSEVPQNLSASRPQDRQFILSSKKLLLSDSGFYLCAWRPQGVGGYTFGSGTRLTVV.

In DNA form, the CDR3 reads TGTGCCACCAGCAGGGTTACGGACACCGGGGAGCTGTTTTTT. Its protein product is CATSRVTDTGELFF. The rearrangement links TRBV15 to TRBJ2-2; the D is unclear. Trimming cost V 3 bases and J 3 bases, with 8 bases left between them. CDR3 length equals 14 residues. Germline lookup yields CDR1 LNHNV and CDR2 YYDKDF (reference sequence).

V is TRBV12-3 or TRBV12-4 and J is TRBJ1-4; weak D call: TRBD1 (5 bases). The CDR3 totals 13 residues. Trimming removed 5 bases from V and 8 bases from J, with 12 bases in between. The CDR3 loop reads CASSAREGEKLFF. For the CDR3, the DNA is TGTGCCAGCAGTGCCAGGGAGGGCGAAAAACTGTTTTTT.

This chain links TRBV11-3 with TRBJ2-7, with 9 bases aligning to TRBD2. The CDR3 totals 14 residues. The germline V gene encodes CDR1 SGHNT and CDR2 YENEEA. Trimming cost V 11 bases and J 2 bases; bases outside gene matches: 10. For the CDR3, the DNA is TGTGCCGGACTTAGCGGGGGATCTACCTACGAGCAGTACTTC. As protein: CAGLSGGSTYEQYF.

The table lists this clone with a count of one. This chain joins TRBV19 and TRBJ1-2; 10 bases are a match to TRBD1. CDR3 length: 15 amino acids. V was clipped by 4 bases and J by 8 bases; unmatched bases: 10. Germline lookup yields CDR1 LNHDA and CDR2 SQIVND (reference sequence). The CDR3 reads CASSTPTGGSGGYTF. CDR3 in DNA: TGTGCCAGTAGTACGCCGACAGGGGGCTCTGGGGGCTACACCTTC.

The genes are TRBV24-1 and TRBJ2-7; TRBD2 matches at 7 bases. V was clipped by 5 bases and J by 4 bases; unmatched bases: 7. This CDR3 has 14 residues. Germline CDR1 reads KGHDR; CDR2 reads SFDVKD. CDR3 loop: CATSASGRQYEQYF. CDR3 DNA: TGTGCCACCAGTGCCTCCGGGAGGCAATACGAGCAGTACTTC.

The chain has TRBV5-1 and TRBJ2-3, with D perhaps assigned TRBD1 or TRBD2 (6 bases each). V was cut by 3 bases and J by 1 base, with 15 bases left in between. In germline, CDR1 is SGHRS, CDR2 YFSETQ. The CDR3 has 16 residues. The CDR3 nucleotides read TGCGCCAGCAGCTCTCTAATGGGGGGCCGCACAGATACGCAGTATTTT. Translated, it gives CASSSLMGGRTDTQYF.

Concerning this clone: Just one base apart from a much larger clone, this may be a read error. The chain joins TRBV2 to TRBJ2-7; 11 nucleotides line up with TRBD2. CDR1 is SNHLY and CDR2 is FYNNEI in the germline V gene. This CDR3 region has 15 residues. With 1 base clipped from V and 3 bases from J, the junction kept 2 bases outside the gene matches. CDR3 sequence (DNA): TGTGCCAGCAGTGAAGGACTAGCGGGGCTCTACGAGCAGTACTTC. Protein sequence: CASSEGLAGLYEQYF.

This rearrangement joins TRBV12-3 or TRBV12-4 to TRBJ2-7; D remains ambiguous. Deletions cut 3 bases from V and 2 bases from J, with 5 bases between. CDR3 length: 12 amino acids. CDR3 amino acids: CASSFGPYEQYF. The DNA of the CDR3 is TGTGCCAGCAGTTTCGGGCCCTACGAGCAGTACTTC.

This chain uses TRBV30 with TRBJ2-5; the D is unclear. Trimming took off 0 bases at V and 2 bases at J, with 10 bases between the two ends. Germline CDR1 GTSNPN, CDR2 SVGIG (reference sequence). The CDR3 consists of 14 residues. In nucleotides, the CDR3 is TGTGCCTGGAGTGTTTTGAGGAAACAAGAGACCCAGTACTTC. Residues: CAWSVLRKQETQYF.

This rearrangement joins TRBV12-3 or TRBV12-4 to TRBJ1-1; D gene ambiguous. CDR3 length: 13 residues. Trimming removed 7 bases at V and 10 bases at J, with 19 bases between. CDR3 loop: CASTLGSSNGAFF. DNA of the CDR3: TGTGCCAGCACCTTGGGGAGCTCTAACGGAGCTTTCTTT.

This chain connects TRBV7-3 to TRBJ2-2, with TRBD1 identical over 11 bases. CDR1 is SGHTA, CDR2 FQGTGA, per germline. J was trimmed by 6 bases and V by 2 bases; bases with no gene match: 5. CDR3 length: 16 amino acids. The CDR3 region has the DNA TGTGCCAGCAGCTTATTGGGACAGGGGGTATCCGGGGAGCTGTTTTTT. This gives the protein CASSLLGQGVSGELFF. The full variable domain, its missing parts supplied by reference TRBV7-3 and TRBJ2-2, is GAGVSQTPSNKVTEKGKYVELRCDPISGHTALYWYRQSLGQGPEFLIYFQGTGAADDSGLPNDRFFAVRPEGSVSTLKIQRTERGDSAVYLCASSLLGQGVSGELFFGEGSRLTVL.

The rearrangement joins TRBV6-4 to TRBJ2-1, with 10 bases lining up with TRBD2. The germline V gene encodes CDR1 MRHNA and CDR2 SNTAGT. The CDR3 contains 16 residues. The junction had 6 bases not matched to a gene; V was cut back by 0 bases and J by 7 bases. Here the CDR3 DNA reads TGTGCCAGCAGTGACTCTCGAGCGGGAGGGAGGAATGAGCAGTTCTTC. It is translated as CASSDSRAGGRNEQFF.

The chain has TRBV4-2 and TRBJ2-3; D is uncertain. CDR1 is LGHNA and CDR2 is YNFKEQ in the germline V gene. The CDR3 sequence is 15 residues long. Deletions cut 4 bases from V and 5 bases from J, with 16 bases between. The CDR3 here is CASSLSNSVKDTQYF. The CDR3 nucleotides are TGTGCCAGCAGCCTATCCAATAGTGTAAAAGATACGCAGTATTTT.

This sequence joins TRBV30 and TRBJ2-5; D unresolved. The germline V gene encodes CDR1 GTSNPN and CDR2 SVGIG (reference sequence). The CDR3 is 12 residues long. The V end lost 4 bases, the J end lost 5 bases, and 11 bases lay between the germline ends. The CDR3 sequence is CAWTGLGETQYF. In DNA, the CDR3 is TGTGCCTGGACTGGCCTGGGGGAGACCCAGTACTTC.

This chain uses TRBV3-1 (or the pseudogene TRBV3-2) with TRBJ1-2; D is ambiguous. Trimming removed 0 bases from V and 7 bases from J, with 9 bases in between. This CDR3 is 13 amino acids long. Germline V CDR1 and CDR2: LGHDT, YNNKEL (reference sequence). This CDR3 reads CASSQDGRAGYTF. In DNA form, the CDR3 reads TGTGCCAGCAGCCAAGACGGACGGGCTGGCTACACCTTC.

This clone has a handful of counts. The chain carries TRBV5-4 and TRBJ2-7, with 8 bases lining up with TRBD1. The CDR3 sequence is 12 residues long. V was clipped by 3 bases and J by 7 bases; unmatched bases: 3. Germline V gene data show CDR1 as SGHNT and CDR2 as YYREEE (reference sequence). The CDR3, as DNA: TGTGCCAGCAGCTCCACAGGGGGAGAGCAGTACTTC. Translating gives CASSSTGGEQYF.

Written as DNA, the CDR3 is TGTGCCAGCAGCCAAGATCCGCTTACGTTGGGTCAGCCCCAGCATTTT. Amino acid sequence: CASSQDPLTLGQPQHF. The chain is built from TRBV4-2 and TRBJ1-5; D is undetermined. CDR1 is LGHNA, CDR2 YNFKEQ, per germline. CDR3 length equals 16 residues. V was shortened by 0 bases and J by 6 bases, with 15 bases between the two germline ends.

Many counts were recorded for this clone. The chain joins TRBV7-8 to TRBJ1-4; possibly TRBD1 for D (5 bases). Germline CDR1 reads SGHVS; CDR2 reads FQNEAQ. V was cut by 4 bases and J by 4 bases, with 10 bases left in between. The CDR3 is made up of 14 amino acids. In DNA form, the CDR3 reads TGTGCCAGCAGCTCGACAGAGATTAATGAAAAACTGTTTTTT. Protein: CASSSTEINEKLFF.

This clone was recorded once. The J gene is TRBJ2-7, the V gene TRBV15; 7 bases are a match to TRBD2. CDR3 size: 16 residues. J gave up 4 bases and V 0 bases, and 9 bases lay outside the gene matches. Germline V gene data show CDR1 as LNHNV and CDR2 as YYDKDF (reference sequence). The CDR3 sequence: CATSRDPRTRIYEQYF. The CDR3 region has the DNA TGTGCCACCAGCAGAGACCCTCGGACTAGGATTTACGAGCAGTACTTC.

The chain joins TRBV7-6 to TRBJ2-7; 7 nucleotides agree with TRBD1. With 3 bases clipped from V and 2 bases from J, the junction kept 10 bases outside the gene matches. Germline CDR1 is SGHVS and CDR2 is FNYEAQ. This CDR3 region has 16 residues. The CDR3 DNA is TGTGCCAGCAGCTTCGGACAGGCCGCTGCGACCTACGAGCAGTACTTC. Amino acids: CASSFGQAAATYEQYF.

This clone came up once. The J gene is TRBJ2-7, the V gene TRBV10-3; no clear D gene. The V and J ends lost 2 bases and 5 bases respectively, with 7 bases between them. The CDR3 has 12 residues. The germline V gene encodes CDR1 ENHRY and CDR2 SYGVKD. CDR3 sequence: CAISEGRHEQYF. DNA for the CDR3: TGTGCCATCAGTGAGGGGCGCCACGAGCAGTACTTC.

J is TRBJ2-3 and V is TRBV4-3; D is perhaps TRBD1 (6 bases). This CDR3 has 17 amino acids. Germline V gene data show CDR1 as LGHNA and CDR2 as YSLEER. V lost 2 bases to trimming and J lost 3 bases, with 18 bases between them. CDR3 sequence reads: CASSQRVSGEGTDTQYF. The CDR3 nucleotides read TGCGCCAGCAGCCAAAGAGTTTCAGGGGAAGGAACAGATACGCAGTATTTT.

The V call is TRBV10-3, the J call TRBJ2-2; TRBD2 aligns across 12 bases. V was clipped by 3 bases and J by 6 bases; unmatched bases: 5. The CDR3 extends over 16 amino acids. The germline CDR1 and CDR2 sequences are ENHRY and SYGVKD. Written as DNA, the CDR3 is TGTGCCATCAGTGAAACTAGCGGGGGGAAAGCCGGGGAGCTGTTTTTT. Protein: CAISETSGGKAGELFF.

The chain employs TRBV6-5 and TRBJ1-6, with 10 bases aligning to TRBD1. The CDR3 has 16 amino acids. The junction had 5 bases not matched to a gene; V was cut back by 2 bases and J by 7 bases. CDR1 is MNHEY, CDR2 SVGAGI, per germline. DNA for the CDR3: TGTGCCAGCAGTTACCGGGGACAGGGGAGAAATTCACCCCTCCACTTT. Its protein product is CASSYRGQGRNSPLHF.